This T cell receptor beta chain was identified during a study of T cell responses to AZD1222 COVID-19 vaccine. General study findings and limits: Elevations in Spike-specific TCR breadth and depth followed administration of two AZD1222 doses. Mapped onto spike, vaccine-associated CD4 TCRs spanned it and were dominant at 160-218 and 743-854. In a largely white British group with more females than males, clonal diversity was possibly underestimated.

The protocol was immunoSEQ multiplex PCR, while the TCRdb copy is restricted to in-frame clones and leaves out a portion. The sample lists about 140,000 clones; 88% were seen once. This clone was found a few times. Its cognate antigen is unknown. The TCR originated in an adult who received the AZD1222 COVID-19 vaccine. Sequencing used peripheral blood, obtained 28 days after the second AZD1222 dose.

In DNA, the CDR3 is TGCGCCAGCAGTCTCTTTGGGGATAGCGGGGGGCTTGAGACCCAGTACTTC. Residues: CASSLFGDSGGLETQYF. V is TRBV4-1 and J is TRBJ2-5; the match to TRBD2 covers 10 bases. The CDR3 spans 17 residues. J lost 5 bases, V lost 6 bases, and 15 bases had no gene match. Per the germline V gene, CDR1 is MGHRA and CDR2 is YSYEKL.